The clone carrying this T cell receptor beta chain occurred a few times. The antigen remains unidentified. The data were produced by immunoSEQ multiplex PCR, yet TCRdb's version contains in-frame clones alone and is incomplete. This sample has about 1.1 million clones, with more than 75% found just once. This sample stems from a study of shared clonotypes between healthy human individuals. Study-wide points: At large depth, rarefaction still showed sorted-subset sequencing to be incomplete.

CDR1 and CDR2 from the germline V gene are SGHRS and YFSETQ. Trimming pared 5 bases from V and 3 bases from J, leaving 5 bases between. The CDR3 is 11 amino acids. The receptor was isolated from a man between 18 and 29 years old in good health. Some clones in this sample may be carry-over from other donors' samples. The sample taken for sequencing was memory CD4+ T cells from PBMCs. Documented subset: CD45RA-negative fraction. V is TRBV5-1 and J is TRBJ1-1; D ambiguous. CDR3 region: CASREDTEAFF. CDR3 coding DNA: TGCGCCAGCAGGGAGGACACTGAAGCTTTCTTT.